This TCR beta chain is drawn from a study of identifying expanded T cells in peripheral blood. The CDR3 extends over 15 amino acids. The germline V gene encodes CDR1 LNHNV and CDR2 YYDKDF (reference sequence). Germline trimming cut 0 bases from V and 4 bases from J; bases unmatched to any gene: 4. Assay used: immunoSEQ multiplex PCR; TCRdb lists only in-frame clones, some missing. This sample has fewer than 65,000 clones, with around 87% found just once. The sequenced sample was blood. The receptor's source is a person between 18 and 70 years old in good health. The chain recombines TRBV15 with TRBJ2-5; 8 bases are a match to TRBD1. The CDR3 nucleotides are TGTGCCACCAGCAGAGACATCGACAGGGGAGAGACCCAGTACTTC. It encodes CATSRDIDRGETQYF.